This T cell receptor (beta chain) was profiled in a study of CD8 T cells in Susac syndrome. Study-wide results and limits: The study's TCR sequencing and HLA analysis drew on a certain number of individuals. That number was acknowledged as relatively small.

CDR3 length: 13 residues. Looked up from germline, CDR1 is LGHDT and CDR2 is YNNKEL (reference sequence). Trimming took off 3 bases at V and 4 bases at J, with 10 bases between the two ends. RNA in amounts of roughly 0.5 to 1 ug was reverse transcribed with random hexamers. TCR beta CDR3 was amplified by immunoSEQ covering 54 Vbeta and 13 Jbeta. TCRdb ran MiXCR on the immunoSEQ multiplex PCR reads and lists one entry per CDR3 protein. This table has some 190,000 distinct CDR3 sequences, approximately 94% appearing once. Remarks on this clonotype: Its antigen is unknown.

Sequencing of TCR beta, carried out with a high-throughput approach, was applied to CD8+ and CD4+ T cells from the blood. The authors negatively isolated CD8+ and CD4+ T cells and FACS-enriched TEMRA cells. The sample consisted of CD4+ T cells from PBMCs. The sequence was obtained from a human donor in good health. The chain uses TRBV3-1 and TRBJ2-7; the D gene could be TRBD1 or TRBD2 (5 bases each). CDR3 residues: CASSQRGQYEQYF. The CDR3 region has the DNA TGTGCCAGCAGCCAGAGGGGTCAGTACGAGCAGTACTTC.